The next 20 T cell receptor beta chains were all read from a single sample in a study of T cell responses to AZD1222 COVID-19 vaccine. This table comes from immunoSEQ multiplex PCR, and its TCRdb copy is limited to in-frame clones, with some not included. The sample holds 150,000 to 200,000 clones, 90% seen once. The input for sequencing was peripheral blood, taken on day 0 of AZD1222 vaccination. The origin of the receptors is an adult in good health.

The gene calls are TRBV2 and TRBJ1-5; 8 bases line up with TRBD1. Germline values: CDR1 SNHLY, CDR2 FYNNEI. CDR3 size: 15 residues. With 6 bases clipped from V and 2 bases from J, the junction kept 6 bases outside the gene matches. For the CDR3, the DNA is TGTGCCAGCAGGCAAACGACAGGGGGCAATCAGCCCCAGCATTTT. This sequence encodes CASRQTTGGNQPQHF.

V usage is TRBV5-1 and J usage is TRBJ1-3; D unresolved. V was pared by 4 bases and J by 4 bases, with 9 bases between. The germline V gene encodes CDR1 SGHRS and CDR2 YFSETQ. The CDR3 sequence is 13 residues long. The DNA of the CDR3 is TGCGCCAGCAGCCCATCGATGGGAAACACCATATATTTT. It encodes CASSPSMGNTIYF.

J is TRBJ2-5 and V is TRBV6-4; D remains ambiguous. V was pared by 4 bases and J by 5 bases, with 11 bases between. CDR3 size: 13 residues. Germline V CDR1 and CDR2: MRHNA, SNTAGT. The CDR3: CASSGRSWETQYF. Here the CDR3 DNA reads TGTGCCAGCAGTGGTCGATCCTGGGAGACCCAGTACTTC.

The chain couples TRBV5-4 to TRBJ2-7; possible D gene TRBD2, 5 bases. V was pared by 0 bases and J by 4 bases, with 5 bases between. The CDR3 covers 12 residues. Germline-derived CDR1 and CDR2 are SGHNT and YYREEE (reference sequence). The DNA for the CDR3 is TGTGCCAGCAGCTTGGGGGAGTACGAGCAGTACTTC. This gives the protein CASSLGEYEQYF. Supplemented by reference TRBV5-4 and TRBJ2-7, the full variable domain reads ETGVTQSPTHLIKTRGQQVTLRCSSQSGHNTVSWYQQALGQGPQFIFQYYREEENGRGNFPPRFSGLQFPNYSSELNVNALELDDSALYLCASSLGEYEQYFGPGTRLTVT.

This sequence joins TRBV18 and TRBJ1-2; D might be TRBD1 (5 bases). The CDR3 length is 15 residues. Germline CDR1 is KGHSH and CDR2 is LQKENI. The ends were cut back, 4 bases at V and 4 bases at J, with 16 bases in the middle. The CDR3 DNA reads TGTGCCAGCTCACTCGACAGATCCCGGAGCTATGGCTACACCTTC. Encoded protein: CASSLDRSRSYGYTF.

V is TRBV5-4 and J is TRBJ2-7; the match to TRBD2 covers 8 bases. V lost 4 bases and J lost 4; bases outside the gene matches: 13. Germline values: CDR1 SGHNT, CDR2 YYREEE (reference sequence). The CDR3 totals 16 residues. The CDR3 is CASSPGGSGVIYEQYF. For the CDR3, the DNA is TGTGCCAGCAGCCCCGGGGGTAGCGGGGTCATATACGAGCAGTACTTC.

The chain carries TRBV19 and TRBJ1-1; a possible D gene is TRBD1 (6 bases). V was cut by 4 bases and J by 5 bases, with 11 bases left in between. The CDR3 is made up of 13 amino acids. The germline V gene encodes CDR1 LNHDA and CDR2 SQIVND (reference sequence). CDR3 coding DNA: TGTGCCAGTAGTACACAGGGTATGACTGAAGCTTTCTTT. Protein: CASSTQGMTEAFF.

The rearrangement links TRBV27 to TRBJ2-5, with TRBD1 as a possible D gene (6 bases). CDR1 and CDR2 (germline): MNHEY, SMNVEV (reference sequence). The CDR3 is made up of 14 amino acids. The V gene lost 6 bases and the J gene lost 5 bases, with 16 bases spanning the gap. As DNA, the CDR3 is TGTGCCAGCAGCATAAGGGGGACGGGGGAGACCCAGTACTTC. Amino acids: CASSIRGTGETQYF.

In regard to this clone: At one boundary the junction diverges from the germline segment, which might be a read error. CDR3 loop: CASSLYGTGPETQYF. The CDR3 nucleotides read TGTGCTAGCAGCTTATACGGAACAGGGCCAGAGACCCAGTACTTC. The chain has TRBV7-7 and TRBJ2-5, with D possibly being TRBD1 (6 bases). This CDR3 region has 15 residues. Per the germline V gene, CDR1 is SSHAT and CDR2 is FNYEAQ (reference sequence).

The V call is TRBV10-3, the J call TRBJ2-2, with a possible D match to TRBD2 (7 bases). Germline CDR1 is ENHRY and CDR2 is SYGVKD. The germline V and J ends were trimmed by 10 bases and 6 bases, with 18 bases remaining between them. This CDR3 has 14 residues. CDR3 sequence reads: CATRGGGEAGELFF. The DNA for the CDR3 is TGTGCCACCAGGGGCGGGGGCGAGGCCGGGGAGCTGTTTTTT.

In its sample, this clone was seen a few times. V and J are TRBV4-3 and TRBJ2-6; 8 nucleotides align to TRBD2. This CDR3 region has 17 residues. The V and J ends lost 1 base and 1 base, in that order; junction bases with no gene match: 3. CDR1 is LGHNA and CDR2 is YSLEER in the germline V gene. In DNA, the CDR3 is TGCGCCAGCAGCCAAGGGGGGACTAGTTCTGGGGCCAACGTCCTGACTTTC. It specifies CASSQGGTSSGANVLTF.

The chain recombines TRBV21-1 with TRBJ1-1; TRBD1, as called in the table, went unchecked against the DNA. TRBV21-1 is a known pseudogene. This CDR3 has 16 amino acids. The CDR3 region is CASSTSGLLGNTEAFF. For the CDR3, the DNA is TGTGCCAGCAGCACTTCAGGGTTACTGGGGAACACTGAAGCTTTCTTT.

The CDR3 loop is CASSLMVADSYEQYF. The CDR3 nucleotides read TGTGCCAGCAGCTTAATGGTGGCGGATTCCTACGAGCAGTACTTC. V is TRBV7-2 and J is TRBJ2-7; D is uncertain. Germline loops: CDR1 SGHTA, CDR2 FQGNSA. Trimming took off 2 bases at V and 1 base at J, with 12 bases between the two ends. The CDR3 has 15 amino acids.

The chain couples TRBV3-1 (or the pseudogene TRBV3-2) to TRBJ2-2; 7 bases are a match to TRBD1. The germline gives CDR1 LGHDT, CDR2 YNNKEL (reference sequence). J gave up 0 bases and V 0 bases, and 4 bases lay outside the gene matches. This CDR3 contains 17 residues. CDR3: CASSQDQGGANTGELFF. Written as DNA, the CDR3 is TGTGCCAGCAGCCAAGATCAAGGGGGCGCGAACACCGGGGAGCTGTTTTTT.

The V call is TRBV9, the J call TRBJ2-7, with unresolved D. CDR3 size: 16 residues. Germline V gene sequence: CDR1 SGDLS, CDR2 YYNGEE. V lost 4 bases, J lost 0 bases, and 17 bases lay in between. The CDR3 reads CASSPQGNIHSYEQYF. The CDR3 DNA is TGTGCCAGCAGCCCCCAAGGGAATATACACTCCTACGAGCAGTACTTC.

The chain combines TRBV7-2 with TRBJ1-5, with D unresolved. This CDR3 is 14 amino acids long. Germline CDR1 reads SGHTA; CDR2 reads FQGNSA. The V end was cut by 5 bases, the J end by 4 bases, with 12 bases between. The CDR3 region has the DNA TGTGCCAGCAGCCCCCAGACCCATAATCAGCCCCAGCATTTT. This sequence encodes CASSPQTHNQPQHF.

The CDR3 sequence is CATRSTGELFF. CDR3 sequence (DNA): TGTGCCACCCGGAGCACCGGGGAGCTGTTTTTT. The rearrangement links TRBV3-1 (or the pseudogene TRBV3-2) to TRBJ2-2; no firm D call. CDR3 length equals 11 residues. Germline CDR1 LGHDT, CDR2 YNNKEL (reference sequence). The germline V and J ends were trimmed by 10 bases and 4 bases, with 7 bases remaining between them.

The V gene is TRBV30, the J gene TRBJ1-6; 12 positions agree with TRBD1. Germline assignment: CDR1 GTSNPN and CDR2 SVGIG (reference sequence). V shed 1 base and J 10 bases; nucleotides not matched to a gene: 2. The CDR3 is 14 residues long. This CDR3 is CAWSGDRGRSPLHF. CDR3 nucleotide sequence: TGTGCCTGGAGTGGGGACAGGGGGCGATCACCCCTCCACTTT.

The gene calls are TRBV2 and TRBJ2-7; TRBD1 might be the D (5 bases). With 5 bases removed from V and 5 bases from J, the gap between germline ends came to 22 bases. Germline CDR1 reads SNHLY; CDR2 reads FYNNEI. This CDR3 spans 16 amino acids. The CDR3 protein is CASSPDTLGRDHEQYF. CDR3 coding DNA: TGTGCCAGCAGTCCCGATACCCTGGGCAGGGATCACGAGCAGTACTTC.

The chain carries TRBV6-2 or TRBV6-3 and TRBJ1-2, with 8 bases that match TRBD1. The trim removed 5 bases at V and 4 bases at J, leaving 9 bases unmatched. The CDR3 runs 15 residues. Germline values: CDR1 MNHEY, CDR2 SVGEGT. This CDR3 reads CASSLGQGSIYGYTF. The CDR3 DNA reads TGTGCCAGCAGTCTCGGACAGGGCTCCATCTATGGCTACACCTTC.